The 32 T cell receptor beta chains reported below all come from one sample, sequenced in a study of blood T cells in healthy people across ages. With a J-beta primer mix and a sample-barcoded 5' primer, a second PCR ran about 6 to 11 cycles. One entry per CDR3 protein, called by TCRdb with MiXCR from the 5' RACE reads. The sample carries more than 600,000 distinct CDR3 sequences, 20% to 30% recorded once. This sample was also put to use in a study of T cells of mothers and their children.

Specimen: blood. The receptors shown here come from a boy between 10 and 17 years old in good health.

The chain's CDR3 is CASSSDRLTDTQYF. The DNA of the CDR3 is TGCGCCAGCAGCTCAGACCGGCTCACAGATACGCAGTATTTT. The rearrangement uses TRBV5-1 and TRBJ2-3; D gene unclear. Deletions cut 3 bases from V and 2 bases from J, with 10 bases between. Germline CDR1 SGHRS, CDR2 YFSETQ. CDR3 size: 14 residues.

V gene TRBV20-1 combines with J gene TRBJ1-2, with D uncertain. Trimming pared 3 bases from V and 4 bases from J, leaving 15 bases between. The CDR3 sequence is 14 residues long. Per the germline V gene, CDR1 is DFQATT and CDR2 is SNEGSKA (reference sequence). CDR3 protein: CSARVKTRRYGYTF. Here the CDR3 DNA reads TGCAGTGCTAGGGTAAAGACACGGCGCTATGGCTACACCTTC.

This chain uses TRBV20-1 with TRBJ2-1; maybe TRBD2 (6 bases). The CDR3 has 12 amino acids. CDR1 and CDR2 from the germline V gene are DFQATT and SNEGSKA (reference sequence). V lost 6 bases and J 5 bases, leaving 11 bases between the germline ends. The CDR3 spells CSAWRENNEQFF. CDR3 DNA sequence: TGCAGTGCGTGGCGGGAAAACAATGAGCAGTTCTTC.

The CDR3 bases are TGTGCCAGCAGCGTAGCCCTAGCGGTGAACACAGATACGCAGTATTTT. This codes for CASSVALAVNTDTQYF. The rearrangement uses TRBV9 and TRBJ2-3, with 7 nucleotides matching TRBD2. V shed 0 bases and J 2 bases; nucleotides not matched to a gene: 6. The germline V gene encodes CDR1 SGDLS and CDR2 YYNGEE. The CDR3 is 16 residues long. Using reference TRBV9 and TRBJ2-3 for the parts outside the CDR3, the full variable domain is DSGVTQTPKHLITATGQRVTLRCSPRSGDLSVYWYQQSLDQGLQFLIQYYNGEERAKGNILERFSAQQFPDLHSELNLSSLELGDSALYFCASSVALAVNTDTQYFGPGTRLTVL.

This clonotype has only a few counts. This chain joins TRBV2 and TRBJ2-5; possibly TRBD1 for D (6 bases). The J call may not be correct, given that the DNA end is closer to TRBJ2-7. Germline lookup yields CDR1 SNHLY and CDR2 FYNNEI. This CDR3 has 16 amino acids. CDR3 sequence reads: CASSGDTRSFSYEQYF. The DNA for the CDR3 is TGTGCCAGCAGTGGGGACACGCGATCCTTCTCCTACGAGCAGTACTTC.

This rearrangement joins TRBV6-5 to TRBJ2-5; 9 nucleotides match TRBD2. The CDR3 runs 15 residues. Per the germline V gene, CDR1 is MNHEY and CDR2 is SVGAGI. V lost 4 bases, J lost 3 bases, and 6 bases stayed unmatched. The CDR3 is CASSFLSGGKETQYF. Here the CDR3 DNA reads TGTGCCAGCAGTTTTCTTAGCGGGGGAAAAGAGACCCAGTACTTC.

This sequence joins TRBV4-3 and TRBJ2-5; 10 bases line up with TRBD2. The J call may be in error: the DNA end matches TRBJ2-7 better. Germline CDR1 and CDR2: LGHNA and YSLEER. The CDR3 totals 17 residues. The DNA for the CDR3 is TGCGCCAGCAGCCAGCCCATTAAACTAGCGGGGTACTACGAGCAGTACTTC. It codes for CASSQPIKLAGYYEQYF.

The rearrangement links TRBV21-1 to TRBJ1-5; TRBD1, the table's D call, was not compared with the DNA. TRBV21-1 is shown as a pseudogene. This CDR3 is built from 13 residues. The CDR3, as DNA: TGTGCCAACCCCCCTGCAGGCAATCAGCCCCAGCATTTT. It is translated as CANPPAGNQPQHF.

The chain joins TRBV4-2 to TRBJ2-2; 8 bases are a match to TRBD2. CDR3 length equals 15 residues. Germline V CDR1 and CDR2: LGHNA, YNFKEQ. Unmatched junction bases numbered 3, after V lost 1 base and J lost 5 bases. The CDR3 DNA is TGTGCCAGCAGCCAAGTGACTAGCGAGACCGGGGAGCTGTTTTTT. Protein sequence: CASSQVTSETGELFF.

The gene calls are TRBV11-2 and TRBJ2-1, with 10 bases matching TRBD2. Per germline, CDR1 SGHAT and CDR2 FQNNGV. V lost 5 bases, J lost 0 bases, and 7 bases stayed unmatched. The CDR3 loop spans 17 amino acids. Here the CDR3 DNA reads TGTGCCAGCAGCCTGACTAGCGGGTTGAGCTCCTACAATGAGCAGTTCTTC. Its translation: CASSLTSGLSSYNEQFF.

V is TRBV5-1 and J is TRBJ1-2, with TRBD1 identical over 8 bases. Per the germline V gene, CDR1 is SGHRS and CDR2 is YFSETQ. The V and J ends lost 0 bases and 4 bases, in that order; junction bases with no gene match: 5. This CDR3 region has 15 residues. The chain's CDR3 is CASSLEGQAAYGYTF. CDR3 DNA sequence: TGCGCCAGCAGCTTGGAGGGACAGGCTGCCTATGGCTACACCTTC.

This chain joins TRBV12-3 or TRBV12-4 and TRBJ1-1; D remains unclear. The V end was cut by 9 bases, the J end by 0 bases, with 26 bases between. CDR3 size: 18 residues. In nucleotides, the CDR3 is TGTGCCAGTACCATAATTGGGGAGCTAGGGCAAGTGAACACTGAAGCTTTCTTT. Translated, it gives CASTIIGELGQVNTEAFF.

This chain links TRBV24-1 with TRBJ2-5; D unresolved. Trimming stripped 0 bases from V and 6 bases from J, with 13 bases between. Germline CDR1 is KGHDR and CDR2 is SFDVKD. The CDR3 covers 15 residues. The CDR3 nucleotides read TGTGCCACCAGTGATTTGGAAGGCCACCGGCAGACCCAGTACTTC. Amino acids: CATSDLEGHRQTQYF.

J is TRBJ1-2 and V is TRBV20-1; a weak D match, TRBD1 (6 bases). The CDR3 totals 15 residues. Trimming left V 1 base short and J 6 bases short, with 18 bases between. Looked up from germline, CDR1 is DFQATT and CDR2 is SNEGSKA (reference sequence). CDR3 coding DNA: TGCAGTGCTAGAGGGGGGGACACCAAGACCGATGGCTACACCTTC. Its translation is CSARGGDTKTDGYTF.

This chain links TRBV20-1 with TRBJ1-2, with no clear D. The CDR3 spans 13 residues. The V gene lost 6 bases and the J gene lost 5 bases, with 16 bases spanning the gap. CDR1 and CDR2 from the germline V gene are DFQATT and SNEGSKA (reference sequence). This chain's CDR3 is CSATKGITYGYTF. The CDR3 region has the DNA TGCAGTGCCACCAAAGGGATTACTTATGGCTACACCTTC.

The chain uses TRBV20-1 and TRBJ2-4; D uncertain. The CDR3 length is 12 residues. The germline V gene encodes CDR1 DFQATT and CDR2 SNEGSKA (reference sequence). V lost 1 base to trimming and J lost 8 bases, with 9 bases between them. The CDR3 reads CSARAGEDIQYF. CDR3 nucleotides: TGCAGTGCTAGAGCCGGCGAGGACATTCAGTACTTC.

This chain connects TRBV28 to TRBJ2-5; 14 nucleotides line up with TRBD2. TRBJ2-7 matches the DNA end more closely, so the J call is doubtful. Germline CDR1 reads MDHEN; CDR2 reads SYDVKM. This CDR3 region has 14 residues. The CDR3 DNA reads TGTGCCAGCAGGGGACTAGCGGGAGCCTCCGAGCAGTACTTC. Its protein is CASRGLAGASEQYF.

The chain couples TRBV29-1 to TRBJ2-5; D ambiguous. The end of the DNA fits TRBJ2-1 better, so the J call may be wrong. CDR3 length equals 13 residues. Germline-derived CDR1 and CDR2 are SQVTM and ANQGSEA. CDR3: CSVHTNPYNEQFF. The CDR3 nucleotides read TGCAGCGTGCATACAAATCCCTACAATGAGCAGTTCTTC.

The chain recombines TRBV20-1 with TRBJ2-5, with TRBD2 identical over 8 bases. From germline, CDR1 is DFQATT and CDR2 SNEGSKA (reference sequence). The CDR3 extends over 16 amino acids. J gave up 1 base and V 0 bases, and 7 bases lay outside the gene matches. The CDR3 nucleotides read TGCAGTGCTAGAGATCGGGGGGGAATACTCCAAGAGACCCAGTACTTC. This sequence encodes CSARDRGGILQETQYF.

The CDR3 is CSARIPGQSTEAFF. The CDR3 DNA reads TGCAGTGCTAGGATCCCGGGACAGAGTACTGAAGCTTTCTTT. The V and J genes are TRBV20-1 and TRBJ1-1; 7 positions agree with TRBD1. Germline CDR1 and CDR2: DFQATT and SNEGSKA (reference sequence). V lost 3 bases and J lost 5; bases outside the gene matches: 9. The CDR3 covers 14 residues.

The chain uses TRBV2 and TRBJ1-2, with D unclear. Germline-derived CDR1 and CDR2 are SNHLY and FYNNEI. CDR3 size: 11 residues. The V and J ends lost 6 bases and 6 bases respectively, with 8 bases between them. CDR3 DNA sequence: TGTGCCAGCAGGGTACATGATGGCTACACCTTC. Protein: CASRVHDGYTF.

This chain uses TRBV2 with TRBJ2-5; TRBD2 matches at 11 bases. Trimming at V came to 6 bases and at J to 1 base, leaving 4 bases not matched to a gene. CDR3 length: 15 residues. Germline CDR1 SNHLY, CDR2 FYNNEI. This CDR3 reads CASSPGLAVQETQYF. The CDR3 region has the DNA TGTGCCAGCAGCCCGGGACTAGCGGTCCAAGAGACCCAGTACTTC.

This clonotype was counted a few times. The V gene is TRBV5-5, the J gene TRBJ1-1; the match to TRBD1 covers 9 bases. This CDR3 is built from 14 residues. From germline, CDR1 is SGHKS and CDR2 YYEKEE (reference sequence). V trimming: 5 bases; J trimming: 5 bases; junction bases outside the gene matches: 7. CDR3 coding DNA: TGTGCCAGCAGGTTACAGGGGGCGCGTACTGAAGCTTTCTTT. This sequence encodes CASRLQGARTEAFF. Full variable domain (outside the CDR3, taken from reference TRBV5-5 and TRBJ1-1): DAGVTQSPTHLIKTRGQQVTLRCSPISGHKSVSWYQQVLGQGPQFIFQYYEKEERGRGNFPDRFSARQFPNYSSELNVNALLLGDSALYLCASRLQGARTEAFFGQGTRLTVV.

The rearrangement links TRBV4-3 to TRBJ2-5, with D uncertain. This CDR3 is built from 17 residues. The V and J ends lost 0 bases and 5 bases respectively, with 19 bases between them. CDR1 LGHNA and CDR2 YSLEER come from the germline V gene. The CDR3 region has the DNA TGCGCCAGCAGCCAAGATACCCTAGGCGGCAGGTGGGAGACCCAGTACTTC. It translates to CASSQDTLGGRWETQYF.

This clonotype occurred once. A read error may account for a junction end that differs from germline. The chain is built from TRBV5-6 and TRBJ2-1, with 9 positions matching TRBD2. Germline V lookup: CDR1 SGHDT, CDR2 YYEEEE. This CDR3 has 16 amino acids. The CDR3: CASSLGWREGYNEQFF. In nucleotides, the CDR3 is TGTGCCAGCAGCTTGGGTTGGCGGGAGGGGTACAATGAGCAATTCTTC.

DNA for the CDR3: TGTGCCAGCAGCTCCGATGCCAATGAGCAGTTCTTC. It codes for CASSSDANEQFF. The chain has TRBV6-2 or TRBV6-3 and TRBJ2-5; D remains unclear. The end of the DNA aligns better with TRBJ2-1, so the J call may be wrong. The CDR3 is 12 amino acids. Per germline, CDR1 MNHEY and CDR2 SVGEGT.

A few counts support this clonotype. The chain combines TRBV7-2 with TRBJ1-1; possibly TRBD1 for D (5 bases). Germline CDR1 reads SGHTA; CDR2 reads FQGNSA. This CDR3 is 13 amino acids long. V lost 7 bases and J 6 bases, leaving 15 bases between the germline ends. CDR3 residues: CASNPSGAAEAFF. The CDR3 DNA is TGTGCCAGCAACCCAAGCGGGGCAGCTGAAGCTTTCTTT.

The chain uses TRBV19 and TRBJ2-1, with 11 bases lining up with TRBD2. CDR3 length: 13 residues. Per the germline V gene, CDR1 is LNHDA and CDR2 is SQIVND (reference sequence). V was clipped by 5 bases and J by 12 bases; unmatched bases: 6. CDR3 residues: CASSLLAGGLQFF. The DNA for the CDR3 is TGTGCCAGTAGTCTTCTAGCGGGAGGACTGCAGTTCTTC.

The gene calls are TRBV5-6 and TRBJ2-1, with a weak D call TRBD2 (5 bases). The CDR3 has 14 residues. V lost 2 bases, J lost 8 bases, and 14 bases lay in between. Germline CDR1 reads SGHDT; CDR2 reads YYEEEE. The CDR3 region is CASSFLTYGDEQFF. The CDR3 DNA is TGTGCCAGCAGCTTTCTCACTTACGGGGATGAGCAGTTCTTC.

The chain links TRBV28 to TRBJ1-2; no reliable D call. CDR3 length equals 13 residues. Germline values: CDR1 MDHEN, CDR2 SYDVKM. V lost 7 bases and J lost 4, with 13 bases in between. CDR3 nucleotides: TGTGCCAGCACCCAGACTGACCTCTATGGCTACACCTTC. Translated, it gives CASTQTDLYGYTF.

This chain uses TRBV25-1 with TRBJ2-5, with 12 bases identical to TRBD1. There are 17 residues in the CDR3. V lost 5 bases, J lost 5 bases, and 12 bases stayed unmatched. Per the germline V gene, CDR1 is MGHDK and CDR2 is SYGVNS. CDR3 bases: TGTGCCAGCAGTCTAAAACCGGGACAGGGGGCTGGGGAGACCCAGTACTTC. Translation gives CASSLKPGQGAGETQYF.

The chain carries TRBV7-2 and TRBJ2-5; D gene ambiguous. CDR3 size: 13 residues. Germline loops: CDR1 SGHTA, CDR2 FQGNSA. V was trimmed by 4 bases and J by 5 bases, leaving 11 bases between them. This CDR3 reads CASSSGPLETQYF. As DNA, the CDR3 is TGTGCCAGCAGCTCCGGACCTCTGGAGACCCAGTACTTC.